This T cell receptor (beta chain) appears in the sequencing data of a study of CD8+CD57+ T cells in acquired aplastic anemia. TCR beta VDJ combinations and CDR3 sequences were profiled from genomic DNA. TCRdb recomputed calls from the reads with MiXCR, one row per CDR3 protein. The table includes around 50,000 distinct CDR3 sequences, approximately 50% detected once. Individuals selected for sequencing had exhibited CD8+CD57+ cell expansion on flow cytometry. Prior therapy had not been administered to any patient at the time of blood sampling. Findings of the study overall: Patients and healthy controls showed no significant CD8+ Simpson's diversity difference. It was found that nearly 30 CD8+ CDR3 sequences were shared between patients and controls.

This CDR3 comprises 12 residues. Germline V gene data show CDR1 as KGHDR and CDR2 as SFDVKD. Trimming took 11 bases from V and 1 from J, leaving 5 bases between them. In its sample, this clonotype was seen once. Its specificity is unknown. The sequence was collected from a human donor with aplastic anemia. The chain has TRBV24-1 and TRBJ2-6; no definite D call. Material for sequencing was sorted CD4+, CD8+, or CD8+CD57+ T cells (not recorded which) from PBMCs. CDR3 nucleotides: TGTGCCAGCCAGTCTGGGGCCAACGTCCTGACTTTC. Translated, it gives CASQSGANVLTF.